These T cell receptor beta chains were read from a single sample in a study of spatial heterogeneity in lung cancer. TCRdb reprocessed the 5' RACE reads via MiXCR and lists one record per CDR3 protein. The sample lists about 3,000 distinct CDR3 sequences; over 4% were seen once. This specimen consisted of normal lung tissue next to the tumor, obtained at surgery. These receptors originate from a male donor with early-stage non-small cell lung cancer. The CDR3 runs from the conserved cysteine through the conserved F or W. A D gene is named only where the DNA matches it firmly. The listing skips clone size in some rows; elsewhere it reads once, few, many or a size class.

V	J	size	D	length	DNA	CDR3
TRBV24-1	TRBJ2-1	many	TRBD1	14	TGTGCCACCAGTCCGGGACAGGTTTACAATGAGCAGTTCTTC	CATSPGQVYNEQFF
TRBV19	TRBJ2-2	medium-sized	-	13	TGTGCCAGTAGTTTTTTGAACACCGGGGAGCTGTTTTTT	CASSFLNTGELFF
TRBV7-2	TRBJ2-5	medium-sized	-	15	TGTGCCAGCAGCTTATGGGCAGGGCCCCAAGAGACCCAGTACTTC	CASSLWAGPQETQYF
TRBV20-1	TRBJ1-5	many	-	14	TGCAGTGCTAGAGGAGGGAAGGGCAATCAGCCCCAGCATTTT	CSARGGKGNQPQHF
TRBV10-3	TRBJ2-5	few	-	15	TGTGCCATCAGTGAGTCGTTCGTCTCTCAAGAGACCCAGTACTTC	CAISESFVSQETQYF
TRBV7-8	TRBJ1-3	many	-	15	TGTGCCAGCAGCTTAGTTATGGGGTCTGGAAACACCATATATTTT	CASSLVMGSGNTIYF
TRBV5-1	TRBJ2-1	medium-sized	TRBD1	13	TGCGCCAGCAGCGGACAGGGACTCGATGAGCAGTTCTTC	CASSGQGLDEQFF
TRBV29-1	TRBJ2-1	-	TRBD1	11	TGCAGCGGAGACAGGGGAGGTGAGCAGTTCTTC	CSGDRGGEQFF
TRBV7-9	TRBJ2-1	-	-	15	TGTGCCAGCAGCCCTACGTCCCCCGGGTGGAATGAGCAGTTCTTC	CASSPTSPGWNEQFF
TRBV5-1	TRBJ2-1	medium-sized	-	14	TGCGCCAGCAGCTCGGCAGGGGCGTACAATGAGCAGTTCTTC	CASSSAGAYNEQFF
TRBV5-1	TRBJ2-2	medium-sized	-	15	TGCGCCAGCGCCCAGGGGGGGGCGAACACCGGGGAGCTGTTTTTT	CASAQGGANTGELFF
TRBV9	TRBJ2-7	medium-sized	TRBD2	15	TGTGCCAGCAGCGTAGACCCAGCGGGGGTCTACGAGCAGTACTTC	CASSVDPAGVYEQYF
TRBV5-4	TRBJ2-2	many	TRBD1	16	TGTGCCAGCAGCGACCGGGGTGCAGGGGGCCCCGGGGAGCTGTTTTTT	CASSDRGAGGPGELFF
TRBV19	TRBJ2-7	medium-sized	-	15	TGTGCCAGTAGTCCGGGGGACTTTGGAGCCTACGAGCAGTACTTC	CASSPGDFGAYEQYF
TRBV27	TRBJ2-7	medium-sized	TRBD1	15	TGTGCCAGCAGTGCAACCGGGACAGGGTCGAGGGAGCAGTACTTC	CASSATGTGSREQYF
TRBV3-1	TRBJ2-1	medium-sized	TRBD2	15	TGTGCCAGCAAAGCGGGACTAGCGGGATCGAATGAGCAGTTCTTC	CASKAGLAGSNEQFF
TRBV10-3	TRBJ2-3	medium-sized	-	14	TGTGCCATCAGGGGACCCATCCTCACAGATACGCAGTATTTT	CAIRGPILTDTQYF
TRBV5-1	TRBJ1-5	few	TRBD1	14	TGCGCCAGCAGCGCCGGACAGGGCAATCAGCCCCAGCATTTT	CASSAGQGNQPQHF
TRBV9	TRBJ2-2	many	-	14	TGTGCCAGCAGCCCCGGGACAAGTCACGGGGAGCTGTTTTTT	CASSPGTSHGELFF
TRBV9	TRBJ2-1	medium-sized	-	15	TGTGCCAGCAGCGCCCGAGCCATGTCCTACAATGAGCAGTTCTTC	CASSARAMSYNEQFF
TRBV20-1	TRBJ2-2	-	-	16	TGCAGTGCTAGAAGGGGCAGTCATACGAACACCGGGGAGCTGTTTTTT	CSARRGSHTNTGELFF
TRBV30	TRBJ2-1	few	-	14	TGTGCCTGGACATGGGACTCACTAAGCAATGAGCAGTTCTTC	CAWTWDSLSNEQFF
TRBV4-2	TRBJ2-1	many	-	15	TGTGCCAGCAGCCAAGACCGACAGGTTTACAATGAGCAGTTCTTC	CASSQDRQVYNEQFF
TRBV6-2/TRBV6-3	TRBJ1-1	large	-	11	TGTGCCAGCGAACAGGGCGCTGAAGCTTTCTTT	CASEQGAEAFF